Here is one T cell receptor (beta chain) with its context. It lacks a known antigen. No base qualities exist here, and no much larger clone lies one base off it. The immunoSEQ Assay, a bias-controlled multiplex PCR, was used to amplify TCRbeta CDR3 regions from genomic DNA. The original methods were these. Within the assay, amplification of reference gene primers was used to estimate how many nucleated cells each sample contained. To quantify the absolute abundance of each unique TCRbeta CDR3 rearrangement, sequence reads were collapsed and filtered. For each sample, productive Simpson clonality was calculated as the square root of Simpson's diversity index over productive rearrangements. Entries here come from immuneACCESS through TCRdb and include only in-frame sequences with V and J called. Some clones fail to appear in such tables; in the studies checked, an unresolved V gene covers under half of the shortfall, and the cause of the remainder is unknown. V and J calls and clone size come straight from that table; D and trimming were deduced from the DNA. The sample table holds 12,000 to 15,000 clones, of which approximately 87% were seen once. The top ten clonotypes cover roughly 32% of the sample.

The sample belongs to a study of blood T cell repertoires in COVID-19 (dated by TCRdb to about 2020). For context, the study as a whole: Samples from collaborators originated in the United States, Italy and Spain and spanned both the acute and convalescent phases of COVID-19. The material from the prospective study consisted of cDNA or gDNA derived from T cells, B-cell-depleted T cells, or PBMCs. Subjects who had been exposed to COVID-19, were actively infected with it, or had recovered from it provided the deeply sampled blood TCRbeta repertoires that made up the dataset. A freely available public database, intended as a resource for researchers studying the immune response to SARS-CoV-2, is where the repertoires were released. Samples were obtained from the ongoing ImmuneRACE study (first 160 participants) and from 1,254 subjects provided by 6 global collaborators. Nearly every sample came with metadata listing a de-identified subject ID, COVID-19 status, age in years and sex. Where available, HLA class I and class II types were obtained from metadata supplied by the sample provider rather than from assay-based typing. Study-wide conclusions, independent of this receptor: Clinical and demographic metadata were provided uncurated, with the amount varying by source and participant.

The CDR3 measures 15 amino acids from cysteine to phenylalanine. Just CDR3 DNA is preserved here, 45 bases in frame from base 1. From V the trimming removes 0 bases and from J it removes 2 bases, while the gene matches leave 2 bases of the junction unaccounted for. The CDR1 and CDR2 encoded by the germline V gene are SGHAT and FQNNGV. Each collaborating institution followed its own protocols to collect whole blood in K2EDTA tubes. For TCRbeta analysis, collaborators shipped samples in one of three forms: frozen whole blood, isolated PBMCs, or DNA extracted from either of those sample types. The sequence was collected from a human donor in a cohort sampled during active COVID-19. Material for sequencing was peripheral blood. The receptor chain draws on TRBV11-2 and TRBJ2-7; the junction holds 9 bases that match TRBD2. The nucleotide sequence is TGTGCCAGCAGCTTAGATGCGGGAGGGCCCTACGAGCAGTACTTC. Its coded protein is CASSLDAGGPYEQYF.